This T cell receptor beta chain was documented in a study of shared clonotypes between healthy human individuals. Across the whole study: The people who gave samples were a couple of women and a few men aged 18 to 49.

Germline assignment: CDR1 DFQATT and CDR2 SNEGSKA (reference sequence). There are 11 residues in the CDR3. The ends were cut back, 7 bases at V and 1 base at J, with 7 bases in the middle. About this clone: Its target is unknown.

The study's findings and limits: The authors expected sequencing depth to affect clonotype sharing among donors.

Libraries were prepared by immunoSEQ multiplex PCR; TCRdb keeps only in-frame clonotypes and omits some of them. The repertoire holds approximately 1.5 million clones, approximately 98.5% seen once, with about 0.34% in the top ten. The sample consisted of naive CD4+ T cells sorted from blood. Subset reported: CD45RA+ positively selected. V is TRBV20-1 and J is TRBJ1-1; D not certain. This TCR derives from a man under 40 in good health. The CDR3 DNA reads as TGCAGTGATTTAGGGAACACTGAAGCTTTCTTT. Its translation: CSDLGNTEAFF.